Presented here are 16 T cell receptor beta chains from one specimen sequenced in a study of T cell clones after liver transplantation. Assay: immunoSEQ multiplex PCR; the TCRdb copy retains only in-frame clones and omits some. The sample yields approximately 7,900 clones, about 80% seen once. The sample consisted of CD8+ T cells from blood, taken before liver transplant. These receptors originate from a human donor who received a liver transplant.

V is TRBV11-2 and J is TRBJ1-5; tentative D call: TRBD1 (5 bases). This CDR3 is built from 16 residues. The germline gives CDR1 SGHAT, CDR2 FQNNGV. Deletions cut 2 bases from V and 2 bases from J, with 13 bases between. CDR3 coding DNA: TGTGCCAGCAGCTTAAGTGTGGGGCTCGGCAATCAGCCCCAGCATTTT. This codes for CASSLSVGLGNQPQHF.

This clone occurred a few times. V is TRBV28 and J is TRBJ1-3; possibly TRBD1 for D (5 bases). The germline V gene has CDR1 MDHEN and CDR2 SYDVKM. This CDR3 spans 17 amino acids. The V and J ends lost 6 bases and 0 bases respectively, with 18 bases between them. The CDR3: CASRPKTAPFSGNTIYF. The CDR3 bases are TGTGCCAGCAGGCCAAAGACAGCACCTTTCTCTGGAAACACCATATATTTT.

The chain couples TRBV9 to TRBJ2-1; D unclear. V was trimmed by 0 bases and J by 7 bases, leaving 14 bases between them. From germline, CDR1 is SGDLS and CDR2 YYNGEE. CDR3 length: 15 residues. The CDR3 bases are TGTGCCAGCAGCGTAGAATTGACAAGCCGGAATGAGCAGTTCTTC. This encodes CASSVELTSRNEQFF. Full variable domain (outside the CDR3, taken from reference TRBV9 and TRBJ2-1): DSGVTQTPKHLITATGQRVTLRCSPRSGDLSVYWYQQSLDQGLQFLIQYYNGEERAKGNILERFSAQQFPDLHSELNLSSLELGDSALYFCASSVELTSRNEQFFGPGTRLTVL.

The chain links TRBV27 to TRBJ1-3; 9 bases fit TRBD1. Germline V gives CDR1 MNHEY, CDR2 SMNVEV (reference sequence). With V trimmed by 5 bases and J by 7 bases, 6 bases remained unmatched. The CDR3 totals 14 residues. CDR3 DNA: TGTGCCAGCAGTCCGGGACAGGGTTACAACACCATATATTTT. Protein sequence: CASSPGQGYNTIYF.

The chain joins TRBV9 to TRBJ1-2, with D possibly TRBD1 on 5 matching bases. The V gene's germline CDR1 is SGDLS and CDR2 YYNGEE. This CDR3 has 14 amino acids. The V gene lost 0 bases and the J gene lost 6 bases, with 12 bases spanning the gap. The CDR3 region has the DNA TGTGCCAGCAGCGTAGAGTGGGGGGTTGATGGCTACACCTTC. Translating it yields CASSVEWGVDGYTF.

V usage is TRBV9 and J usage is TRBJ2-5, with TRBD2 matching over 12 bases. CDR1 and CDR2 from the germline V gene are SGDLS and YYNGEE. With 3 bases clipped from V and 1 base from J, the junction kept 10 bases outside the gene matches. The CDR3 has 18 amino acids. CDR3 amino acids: CASSGGLAGPPFQETQYF. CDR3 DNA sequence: TGTGCCAGCAGCGGCGGACTAGCGGGGCCGCCGTTCCAAGAGACCCAGTACTTC.

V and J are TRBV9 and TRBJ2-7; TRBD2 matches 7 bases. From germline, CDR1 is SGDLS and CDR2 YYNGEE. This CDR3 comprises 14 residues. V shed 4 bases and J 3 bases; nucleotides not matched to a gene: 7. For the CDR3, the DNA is TGTGCCAGCAGCCTCCGGACGGGGGGCTACGAGCAGTACTTC. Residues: CASSLRTGGYEQYF. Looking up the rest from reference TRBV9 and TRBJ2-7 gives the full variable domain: DSGVTQTPKHLITATGQRVTLRCSPRSGDLSVYWYQQSLDQGLQFLIQYYNGEERAKGNILERFSAQQFPDLHSELNLSSLELGDSALYFCASSLRTGGYEQYFGPGTRLTVT.

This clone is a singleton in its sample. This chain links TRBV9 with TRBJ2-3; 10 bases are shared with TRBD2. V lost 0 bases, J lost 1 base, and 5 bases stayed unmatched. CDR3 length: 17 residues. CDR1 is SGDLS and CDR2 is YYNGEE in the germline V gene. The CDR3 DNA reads TGTGCCAGCAGCGTAGCTTGGGGGACTAGCGGCACAGATACGCAGTATTTT. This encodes CASSVAWGTSGTDTQYF.

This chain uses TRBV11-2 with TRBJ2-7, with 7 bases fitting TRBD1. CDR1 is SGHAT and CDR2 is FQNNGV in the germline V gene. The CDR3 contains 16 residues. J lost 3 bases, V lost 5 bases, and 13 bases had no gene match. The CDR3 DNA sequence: TGTGCCAGCAGCCCGAGATTGGGGACAGCGAACTACGAGCAGTACTTC. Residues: CASSPRLGTANYEQYF.

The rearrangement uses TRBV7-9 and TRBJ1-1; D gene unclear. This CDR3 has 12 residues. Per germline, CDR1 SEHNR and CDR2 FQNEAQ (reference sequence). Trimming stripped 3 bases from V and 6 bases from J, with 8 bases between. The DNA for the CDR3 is TGTGCCAGCAGCTTTCCGGGAGCTGAAGCTTTCTTT. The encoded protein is CASSFPGAEAFF.

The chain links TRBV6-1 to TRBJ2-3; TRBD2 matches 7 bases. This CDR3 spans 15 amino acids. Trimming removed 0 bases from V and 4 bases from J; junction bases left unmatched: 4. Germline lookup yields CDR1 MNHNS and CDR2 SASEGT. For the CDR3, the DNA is TGTGCCAGCAGTGAAGCAATACGGGGGGCAGATACGCAGTATTTT. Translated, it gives CASSEAIRGADTQYF.

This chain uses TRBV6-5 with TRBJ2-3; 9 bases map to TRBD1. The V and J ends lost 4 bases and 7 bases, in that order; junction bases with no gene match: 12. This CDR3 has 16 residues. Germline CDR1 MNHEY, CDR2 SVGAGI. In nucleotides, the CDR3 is TGTGCCAGCAGTTCCTCGCTGGGGACAGGGTTGTATACGCAGTATTTT. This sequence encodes CASSSSLGTGLYTQYF.

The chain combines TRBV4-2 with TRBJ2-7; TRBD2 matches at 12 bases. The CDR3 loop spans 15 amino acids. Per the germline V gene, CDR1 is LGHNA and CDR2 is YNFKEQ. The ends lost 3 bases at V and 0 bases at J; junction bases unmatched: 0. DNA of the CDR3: TGTGCCAGCAGCCAGACTAGCGGGGGCTCCTACGAGCAGTACTTC. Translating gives CASSQTSGGSYEQYF.

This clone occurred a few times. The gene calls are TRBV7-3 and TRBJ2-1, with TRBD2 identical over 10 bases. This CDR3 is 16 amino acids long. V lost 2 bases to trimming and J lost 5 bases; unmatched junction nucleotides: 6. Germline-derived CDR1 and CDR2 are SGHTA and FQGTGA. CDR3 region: CASSLVVAGGDNEQFF. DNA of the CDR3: TGTGCCAGCAGCTTAGTGGTAGCGGGGGGAGACAATGAGCAGTTCTTC. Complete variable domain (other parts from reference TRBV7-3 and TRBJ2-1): GAGVSQTPSNKVTEKGKYVELRCDPISGHTALYWYRQSLGQGPEFLIYFQGTGAADDSGLPNDRFFAVRPEGSVSTLKIQRTERGDSAVYLCASSLVVAGGDNEQFFGPGTRLTVL.

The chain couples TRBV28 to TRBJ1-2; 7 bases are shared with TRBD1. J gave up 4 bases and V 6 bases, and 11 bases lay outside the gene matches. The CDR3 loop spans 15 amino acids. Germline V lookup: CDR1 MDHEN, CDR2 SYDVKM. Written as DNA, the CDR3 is TGTGCCAGCAGATCACCCCGGGACAGCCCCTATGGCTACACCTTC. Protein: CASRSPRDSPYGYTF.

CDR3 protein: CASVHIDRATEAFF. CDR3 nucleotide sequence: TGTGCCAGCGTCCATATTGACAGGGCCACTGAAGCTTTCTTT. The V call is TRBV2, the J call TRBJ1-1; TRBD1 matches 7 bases. This CDR3 has 14 amino acids. Trimming cost V 8 bases and J 4 bases; bases outside gene matches: 10. CDR1 is SNHLY and CDR2 is FYNNEI in the germline V gene.